The clone carrying this TCR beta chain has a count of ten or more. This specimen belongs to a study of prognosis after radiotherapy for stage I lung cancer. In the study overall: Those with stage I non-small cell lung cancer who took part were enrolled between April 2018 and January 2019. About five patients had oligometastatic NSCLC after surgical resection of the primary tumor, and around 13 had newly diagnosed primary stage I lung tumors. Stereotactic body radiotherapy was given without concurrent therapy in all patients.

TCR beta CDR3 was amplified from genomic DNA by two-round multiplex PCR. First-round PCR amplification was performed with primers specific to each TRBV and TRBJ gene. Using its own MiXCR run on the multiplex PCR reads, TCRdb lists one record per CDR3 protein. The sample has roughly 14,000 distinct CDR3 sequences, less than 40% seen once. V lost 1 base to trimming and J lost 2 bases, with 9 bases between them. Germline V gene sequence: CDR1 GTSNPN, CDR2 SVGIG (reference sequence). CDR3 length equals 14 residues. The clonotype was recovered from a donor aged 50 or older with non-small cell lung cancer. Sample: PBMCs, taken before or after stereotactic body radiation therapy (not recorded which). The genes are TRBV30 and TRBJ2-1; D call uncertain. The CDR3 reads CAWSAVGAYNEQFF. For the CDR3, the DNA is TGTGCCTGGAGTGCTGTCGGCGCCTACAATGAGCAGTTCTTC.